This TCR beta chain was sequenced for a study of cytomegalovirus exposure and HLA in healthy donors. About this clone: Its antigen remains unidentified.

With 4 bases clipped from V and 6 bases from J, the junction kept 6 bases outside the gene matches. This CDR3 is 13 amino acids long. From germline, CDR1 is SGHRS and CDR2 YFSETQ. Study-level results: V- and J-gene trimming in TCR beta was tied to a missense DCLRE1C variant by an analysis performed later. The authors reported that TCR beta sequences could predict HLA-A and HLA-B alleles. These predictions were accurate for most subjects in the first cohort.

Amplification used 60 Vbeta primers and 13 Jbeta primers. Profiled with immunoSEQ multiplex PCR; TCRdb holds only in-frame clones, not every one. Counted here are approximately 74,000 clones, roughly 80% occurring once; the ten biggest clones make up 2.5% to 3%. The sequence was obtained from a woman aged 25 to 45 in good health and CMV-seronegative. The chain couples TRBV5-1 to TRBJ1-1; 7 bases line up with TRBD1. The sequenced sample consisted of PBMCs. CDR3 coding DNA: TGCGCCAGCAGCCCGAGACAGGGTTCTGAAGCTTTCTTT. It yields the protein CASSPRQGSEAFF.